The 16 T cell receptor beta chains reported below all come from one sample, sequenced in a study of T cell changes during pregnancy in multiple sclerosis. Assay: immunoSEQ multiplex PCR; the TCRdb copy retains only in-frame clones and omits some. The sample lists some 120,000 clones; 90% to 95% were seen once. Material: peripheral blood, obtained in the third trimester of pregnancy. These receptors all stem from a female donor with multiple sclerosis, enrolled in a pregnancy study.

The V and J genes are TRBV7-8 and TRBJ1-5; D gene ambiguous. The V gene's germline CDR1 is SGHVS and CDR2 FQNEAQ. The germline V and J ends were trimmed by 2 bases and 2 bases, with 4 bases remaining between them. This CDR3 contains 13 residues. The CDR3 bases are TGTGCCAGCAGCTTATCAGGCAATCAGCCCCAGCATTTT. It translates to CASSLSGNQPQHF.

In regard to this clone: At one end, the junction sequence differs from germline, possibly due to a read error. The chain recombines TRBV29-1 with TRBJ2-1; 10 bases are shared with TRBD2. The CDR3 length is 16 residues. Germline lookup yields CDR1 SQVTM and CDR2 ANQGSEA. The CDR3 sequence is CSVEGGGLAGVQTQFF. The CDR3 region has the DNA TGCAGCGTCGAAGGCGGAGGGCTAGCGGGAGTACAAACGCAGTTCTTC.

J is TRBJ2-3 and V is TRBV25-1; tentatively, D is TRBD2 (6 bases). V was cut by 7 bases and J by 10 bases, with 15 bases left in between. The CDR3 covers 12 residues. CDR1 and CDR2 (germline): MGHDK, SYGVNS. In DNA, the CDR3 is TGTGCCAGCAATCGGGAGCCCCATCCGCAGTATTTT. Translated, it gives CASNREPHPQYF. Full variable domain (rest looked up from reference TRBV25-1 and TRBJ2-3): EADIYQTPRYLVIGTGKKITLECSQTMGHDKMYWYQQDPGMELHLIHYSYGVNSTEKGDLSSESTVSRIRTEHFPLTLESARPSHTSQYLCASNREPHPQYFGPGTRLTVL.

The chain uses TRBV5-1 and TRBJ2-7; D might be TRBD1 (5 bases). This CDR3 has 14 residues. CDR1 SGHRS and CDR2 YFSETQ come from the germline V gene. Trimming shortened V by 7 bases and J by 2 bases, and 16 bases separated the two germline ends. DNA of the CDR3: TGCGCCAGCCGTAAGCAGGGAAATCCCTACGAGCAGTACTTC. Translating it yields CASRKQGNPYEQYF. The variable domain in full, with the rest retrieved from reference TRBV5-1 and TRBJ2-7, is KAGVTQTPRYLIKTRGQQVTLSCSPISGHRSVSWYQQTPGQGLQFLFEYFSETQRNKGNFPGRFSGRQFSNSRSEMNVSTLELGDSALYLCASRKQGNPYEQYFGPGTRLTVT.

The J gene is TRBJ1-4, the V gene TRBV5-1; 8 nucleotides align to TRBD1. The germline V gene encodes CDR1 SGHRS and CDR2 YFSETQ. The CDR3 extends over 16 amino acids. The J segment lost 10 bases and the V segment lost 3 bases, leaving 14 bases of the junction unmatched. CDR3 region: CASSSQPGTGEAKLFF. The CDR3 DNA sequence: TGCGCCAGCAGCTCTCAACCCGGGACAGGAGAGGCAAAACTGTTTTTT.

CDR3 region: CASSPQLAGVSYEQYF. DNA for the CDR3: TGCGCCAGCAGCCCTCAACTAGCGGGGGTCTCCTACGAGCAGTACTTC. The genes are TRBV5-1 and TRBJ2-7, with 11 positions matching TRBD2. CDR1 is SGHRS and CDR2 is YFSETQ in the germline V gene. CDR3 length: 16 residues. Losses at the gene ends were 4 bases for V and 0 bases for J; bases not matched to a gene: 6.

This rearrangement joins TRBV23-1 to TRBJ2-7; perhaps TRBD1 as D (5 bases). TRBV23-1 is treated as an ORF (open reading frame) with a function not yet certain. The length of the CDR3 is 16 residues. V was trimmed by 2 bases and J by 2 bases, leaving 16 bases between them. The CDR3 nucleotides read TGCGCCAGCAGTCAAGCTCAGGGATGCGTACCCTACGAGCAGTACTTC. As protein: CASSQAQGCVPYEQYF.

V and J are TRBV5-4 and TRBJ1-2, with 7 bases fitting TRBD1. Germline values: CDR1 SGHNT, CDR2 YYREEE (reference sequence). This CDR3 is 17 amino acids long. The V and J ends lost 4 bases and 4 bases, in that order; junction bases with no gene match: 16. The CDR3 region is CASSLNTGQVGLYGYTF. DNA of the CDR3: TGTGCCAGCAGCCTAAACACCGGACAGGTCGGCCTCTATGGCTACACCTTC.

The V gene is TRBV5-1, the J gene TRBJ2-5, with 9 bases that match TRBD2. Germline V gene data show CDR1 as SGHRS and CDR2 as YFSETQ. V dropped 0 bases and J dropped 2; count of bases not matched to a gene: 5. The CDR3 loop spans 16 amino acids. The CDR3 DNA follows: TGCGCCAGCAGCTTGGCTCCGACTAGCGGACAAGAGACCCAGTACTTC. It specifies CASSLAPTSGQETQYF.

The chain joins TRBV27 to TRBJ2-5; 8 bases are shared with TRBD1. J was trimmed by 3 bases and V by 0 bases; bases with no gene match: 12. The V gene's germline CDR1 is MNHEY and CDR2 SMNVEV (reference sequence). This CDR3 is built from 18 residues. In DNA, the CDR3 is TGTGCCAGCAGTTTATCCCCGACAGGGGCGATAACAGAAGAGACCCAGTACTTC. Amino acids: CASSLSPTGAITEETQYF.

CDR3 DNA: TGTGCCTGGAGTGCGACCAGCGGGCACAATGAGCAGTTCTTC. Its protein is CAWSATSGHNEQFF. The chain employs TRBV30 and TRBJ2-1; the D gene is possibly TRBD2 (6 bases). Germline V lookup: CDR1 GTSNPN, CDR2 SVGIG (reference sequence). The CDR3 consists of 14 residues. V lost 1 base and J 5 bases, leaving 12 bases between the germline ends.

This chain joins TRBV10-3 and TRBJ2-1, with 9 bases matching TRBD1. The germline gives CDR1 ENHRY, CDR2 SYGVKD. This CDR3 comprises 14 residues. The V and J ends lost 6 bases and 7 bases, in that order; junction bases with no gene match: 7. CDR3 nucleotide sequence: TGTGCCATCAGCTCCGGGACAGGGTTTAATGAGCAGTTCTTC. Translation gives CAISSGTGFNEQFF.

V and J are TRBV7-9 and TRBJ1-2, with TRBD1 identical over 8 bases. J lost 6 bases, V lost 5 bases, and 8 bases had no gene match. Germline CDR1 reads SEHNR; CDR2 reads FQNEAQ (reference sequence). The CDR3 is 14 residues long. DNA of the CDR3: TGTGCCAGCAGCCCCCCCCCAGGGGGCGATGGCTACACCTTC. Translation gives CASSPPPGGDGYTF.

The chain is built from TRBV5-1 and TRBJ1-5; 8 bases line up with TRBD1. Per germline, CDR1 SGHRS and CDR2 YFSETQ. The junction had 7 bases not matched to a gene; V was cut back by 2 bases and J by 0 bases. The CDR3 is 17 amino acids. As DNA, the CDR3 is TGCGCCAGCAGCTTTTGGACAGGGAATTATAGCAATCAGCCCCAGCATTTT. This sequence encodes CASSFWTGNYSNQPQHF. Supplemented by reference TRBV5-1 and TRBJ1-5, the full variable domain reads KAGVTQTPRYLIKTRGQQVTLSCSPISGHRSVSWYQQTPGQGLQFLFEYFSETQRNKGNFPGRFSGRQFSNSRSEMNVSTLELGDSALYLCASSFWTGNYSNQPQHFGDGTRLSIL.

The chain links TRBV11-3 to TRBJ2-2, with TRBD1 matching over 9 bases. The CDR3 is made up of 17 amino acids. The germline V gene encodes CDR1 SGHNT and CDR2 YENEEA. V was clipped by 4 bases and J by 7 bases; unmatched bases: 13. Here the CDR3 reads CASSSGTGNDGGGELFF. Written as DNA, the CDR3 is TGTGCCAGCAGCTCCGGGACAGGGAATGATGGTGGCGGGGAGCTGTTTTTT.

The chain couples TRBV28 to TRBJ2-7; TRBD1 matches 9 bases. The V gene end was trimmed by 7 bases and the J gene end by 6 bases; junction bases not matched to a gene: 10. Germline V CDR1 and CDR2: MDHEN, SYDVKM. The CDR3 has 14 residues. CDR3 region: CASILGTGSREQYF. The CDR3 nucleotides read TGTGCCAGCATCCTGGGGACAGGGTCTCGCGAGCAGTACTTC. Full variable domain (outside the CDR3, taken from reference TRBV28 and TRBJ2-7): DVKVTQSSRYLVKRTGEKVFLECVQDMDHENMFWYRQDPGLGLRLIYFSYDVKMKEKGDIPEGYSVSREKKERFSLILESASTNQTSMYLCASILGTGSREQYFGPGTRLTVT.